This TCR beta chain was captured in a study of blood T cell repertoires in COVID-19. Study-level background: Sites in the United States, Italy and Spain provided acute and convalescent COVID-19 samples.

This clone has more than one count but fewer than ten. The CDR3 consists of 14 residues. The germline V and J ends were trimmed by 5 bases and 10 bases, with 21 bases remaining between them. CDR1 and CDR2 (germline): SGHRS, YFSETQ. Libraries were prepared by immunoSEQ multiplex PCR; TCRdb keeps only in-frame clonotypes and omits some of them. Found here are under 250,000 clones, approximately 80% of them singletons; the top ten hold 4.3%. The receptor was isolated from a man aged 30-40 years with acute COVID-19. Sequenced material: PBMCs or T cells enriched from blood (not recorded which). This chain connects TRBV5-1 to TRBJ1-1, with D tentatively TRBD1 (5 bases). CDR3 loop: CASSYAGGEGVAFF. The CDR3 DNA is TGCGCCAGCAGTTACGCAGGAGGGGAGGGCGTAGCTTTCTTT.